This TCR beta chain derives from a study of blood T cell repertoires in COVID-19 (dated by TCRdb to 2018 to 2021). Broadly, across the study: Samples from collaborators originated in the United States, Italy and Spain and spanned both the acute and convalescent phases of COVID-19. The prospective study material was composed of cDNA or gDNA derived from T cells, B-cell-depleted T cells, or PBMCs. The dataset comprised deeply sampled blood TCRbeta repertoires from subjects exposed to, actively infected with, or recovered from COVID-19. The repertoires were released in a freely available public database meant as a resource for research on the immune response to SARS-CoV-2. Samples came from the ongoing ImmuneRACE study (first 160 participants) plus 1,254 subjects from 6 global collaborators. Sample metadata almost always included a de-identified subject ID, COVID-19 status, age in years and sex. Where HLA class I and class II types were available, the types were taken from metadata supplied by the sample provider, not from assay-based typing. Study-wide findings and limitations: The amount of clinical and demographic metadata varied by source and participant and was provided uncurated.

Each collaborating institution followed its own protocols to collect whole blood in K2EDTA tubes. Collaborator samples were shipped for TCRbeta analysis as frozen whole blood, isolated PBMCs, or DNA extracted from either sample type. For this clone: What this receptor recognizes is not known. Base qualities were left out, and no much larger clone turns up one base away.

The immunoSEQ Assay, a bias-controlled multiplex PCR, was used to amplify TCRbeta CDR3 regions from genomic DNA. The authors' analysis ran thus. Nucleated cell counts per sample were estimated from amplification of reference gene primers within the assay. Sequence reads were collapsed and filtered to measure the absolute abundance of every unique TCRbeta CDR3 rearrangement. Productive Simpson clonality was computed per sample as the square root of Simpson's diversity index over productive rearrangements. The immuneACCESS repertoire file appears here via TCRdb, limited to in-frame rearrangements. These files lack a portion of the clones; in checked studies, under half of the deficit traces to unresolved V genes, and the cause of the others is not known. V, J and clone size reflect that table, while D and trimming were determined from the DNA. The sample table records about 80,000 clones; around 83% of these occur just once. The top ten clones comprise roughly 9% of the sample.

At the junction V is shortened by 3 bases and J by 5 bases, with 13 bases in between. Counted from cysteine to phenylalanine, this CDR3 has 15 amino acids. The sequence is cut down to CDR3 DNA, 45 bases in frame from base 1. As encoded in the germline V gene (reference sequence), CDR1 is SEHNR while CDR2 is FQNEAQ. This clonotype was sampled from a human donor in a cohort sampled during active COVID-19. The sample consisted of peripheral blood. The chain is made from TRBV7-9 and TRBJ2-2; TRBD1 is perhaps the D gene, given 6 matching bases. The CDR3 reads CASSFDGRGTGELFF. The bases are TGTGCCAGCAGCTTTGATGGCAGGGGAACCGGGGAGCTGTTTTTT. Outside the CDR3, residues come from the reference TRBV7-9 and TRBJ2-2 proteins, so the full variable domain is: DTGVSQNPRHKITKRGQNVTFRCDPISEHNRLYWYRQTLGQGPEFLTYFQNEAQLEKSRLLSDRFSAERPKGSFSTLEIQRTEQGDSAMYLCASSFDGRGTGELFFGEGSRLTVL.